The T cell receptor (beta chain) described here comes from a study of blood T cells in healthy people across ages. Whole-study findings and limits: The study found more naive CD4+ cells and higher diversity in long-lived than aged donors. Among T cells, TCR beta diversity per million cells dropped roughly linearly as age rose.

The total RNA that was extracted per sample amounted to at least 5 micrograms. Next came a second PCR, run for roughly 6 to 11 cycles, which used a sample-barcoded 5' primer along with a J-beta primer mix. A tag from a template-switch adaptor with 12 random nucleotides marked each cDNA molecule. TCRdb itself ran the 5' RACE reads through MiXCR, one entry per CDR3 protein. The sample consists of under 1,000,000 distinct CDR3 sequences, about 36% of them appearing once. As for this clonotype: Its specificity is not known.

Germline CDR1 is SGHDT and CDR2 is YYEEEE. V shed 4 bases and J shed 1 base, with 12 bases lying between them. This CDR3 is built from 14 residues. The sample taken for sequencing was blood. This sequence originates from a man between 18 and 35 years old in good health. The chain couples TRBV5-6 to TRBJ2-7; tentatively, D is TRBD1 or TRBD2 (5 bases each). Here the CDR3 reads CASSGGRLSYEQYF. CDR3 sequence (DNA): TGTGCCAGCAGCGGGGGACGGCTTTCCTACGAGCAGTACTTC.